This T cell receptor (beta chain) was documented in a study of OX40 agonist ivuxolimab in advanced cancers. V was cut by 0 bases and J by 9 bases, with 11 bases left in between. Per germline, CDR1 MGHRA and CDR2 YSYEKL. CDR3 length: 13 residues. The protocol was immunoSEQ multiplex PCR, while the TCRdb copy is restricted to in-frame clones and leaves out a portion. The table records some 90,000 clones, 92% of them present only once. Source: CD4+ or CD8+ T cells sorted from blood, taken in a trial of the OX40 agonist ivuxolimab. The rearrangement uses TRBV4-1 and TRBJ1-2; a weak D match, TRBD1 (5 bases). This sequence originates from an adult with an advanced solid tumor such as melanoma, head and neck, liver or kidney cancer. Here the CDR3 reads CASSQDSQGRYTF. DNA of the CDR3: TGCGCCAGCAGCCAAGATTCGCAGGGACGCTACACCTTC.